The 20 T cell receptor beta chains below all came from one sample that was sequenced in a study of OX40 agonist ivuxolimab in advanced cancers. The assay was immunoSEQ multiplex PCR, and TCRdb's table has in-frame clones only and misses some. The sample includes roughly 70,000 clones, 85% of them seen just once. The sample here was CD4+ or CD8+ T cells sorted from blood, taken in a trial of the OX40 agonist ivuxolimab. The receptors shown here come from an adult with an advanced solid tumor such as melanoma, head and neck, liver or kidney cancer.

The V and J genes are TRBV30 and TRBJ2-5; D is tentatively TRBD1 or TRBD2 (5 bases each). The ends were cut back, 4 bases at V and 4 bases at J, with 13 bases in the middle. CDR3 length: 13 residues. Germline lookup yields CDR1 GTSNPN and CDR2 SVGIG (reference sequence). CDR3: CAWTPRAGETQYF. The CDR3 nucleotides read TGTGCCTGGACCCCCAGGGCGGGAGAGACCCAGTACTTC.

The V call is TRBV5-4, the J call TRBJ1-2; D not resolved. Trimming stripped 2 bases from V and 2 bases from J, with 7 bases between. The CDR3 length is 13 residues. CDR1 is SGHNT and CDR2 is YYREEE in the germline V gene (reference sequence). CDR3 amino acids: CASSFPWNYGYTF. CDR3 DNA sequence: TGTGCCAGCAGCTTTCCATGGAACTATGGCTACACCTTC.

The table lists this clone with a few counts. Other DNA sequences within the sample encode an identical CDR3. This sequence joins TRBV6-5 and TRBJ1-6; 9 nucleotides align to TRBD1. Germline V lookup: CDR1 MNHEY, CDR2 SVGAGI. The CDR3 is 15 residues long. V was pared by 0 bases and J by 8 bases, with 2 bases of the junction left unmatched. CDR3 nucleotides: TGTGCCAGCAGTTACTCGAGGACAGGGGATTCACCCCTCCACTTT. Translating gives CASSYSRTGDSPLHF.

CDR3 sequence reads: CASSRTGREVNTEAFF. The CDR3 DNA is TGTGCCAGCAGTAGGACAGGGAGGGAGGTGAACACTGAAGCTTTCTTT. The chain joins TRBV6-6 to TRBJ1-1, with 8 positions matching TRBD1. The germline V gene has CDR1 MNHNY and CDR2 SVGAGI (reference sequence). The length of the CDR3 is 16 residues. The J segment lost 0 bases and the V segment lost 5 bases, leaving 8 bases of the junction unmatched.

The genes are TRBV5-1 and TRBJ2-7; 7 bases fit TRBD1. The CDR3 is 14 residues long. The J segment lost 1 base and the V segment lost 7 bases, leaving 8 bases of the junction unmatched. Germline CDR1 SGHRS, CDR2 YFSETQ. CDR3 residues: CASAEQGLSYEQYF. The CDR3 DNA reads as TGCGCCAGCGCCGAACAGGGGTTATCCTACGAGCAGTACTTC.

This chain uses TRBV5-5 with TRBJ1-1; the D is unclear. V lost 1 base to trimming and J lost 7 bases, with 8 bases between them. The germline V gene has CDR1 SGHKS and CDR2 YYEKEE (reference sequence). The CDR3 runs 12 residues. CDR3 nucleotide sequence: TGTGCCAGCAGCTTGATAGGCGGTGAAGCTTTCTTT. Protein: CASSLIGGEAFF.

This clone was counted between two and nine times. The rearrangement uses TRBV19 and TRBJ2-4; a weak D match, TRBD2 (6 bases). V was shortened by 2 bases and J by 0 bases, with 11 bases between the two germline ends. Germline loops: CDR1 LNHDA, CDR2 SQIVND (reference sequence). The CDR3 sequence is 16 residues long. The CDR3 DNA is TGTGCCAGTAGTATAATATGGGGACTAGCCAAAAACATTCAGTACTTC. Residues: CASSIIWGLAKNIQYF.

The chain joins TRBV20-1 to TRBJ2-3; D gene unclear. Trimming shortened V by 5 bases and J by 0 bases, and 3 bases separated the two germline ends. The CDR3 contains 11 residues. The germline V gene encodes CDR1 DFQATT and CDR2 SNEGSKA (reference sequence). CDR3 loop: CSAESTDTQYF. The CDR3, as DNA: TGCAGTGCTGAGAGCACAGATACGCAGTATTTT.

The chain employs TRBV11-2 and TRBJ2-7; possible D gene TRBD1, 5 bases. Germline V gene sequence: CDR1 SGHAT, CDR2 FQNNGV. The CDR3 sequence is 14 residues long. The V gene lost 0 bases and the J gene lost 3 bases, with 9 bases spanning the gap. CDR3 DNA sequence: TGTGCCAGCAGCTTAGACAGGGCCATCTACGAGCAGTACTTC. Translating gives CASSLDRAIYEQYF. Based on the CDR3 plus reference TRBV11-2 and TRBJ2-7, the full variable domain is EAGVAQSPRYKIIEKRQSVAFWCNPISGHATLYWYQQILGQGPKLLIQFQNNGVVDDSQLPKDRFSAERLKGVDSTLKIQPAKLEDSAVYLCASSLDRAIYEQYFGPGTRLTVT.

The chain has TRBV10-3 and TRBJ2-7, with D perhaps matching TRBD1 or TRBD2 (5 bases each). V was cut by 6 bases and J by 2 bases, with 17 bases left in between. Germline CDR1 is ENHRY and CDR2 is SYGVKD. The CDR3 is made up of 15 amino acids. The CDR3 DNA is TGTGCCATCAGGAGGGGCCGGGACGGCGCCTACGAGCAGTACTTC. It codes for CAIRRGRDGAYEQYF.

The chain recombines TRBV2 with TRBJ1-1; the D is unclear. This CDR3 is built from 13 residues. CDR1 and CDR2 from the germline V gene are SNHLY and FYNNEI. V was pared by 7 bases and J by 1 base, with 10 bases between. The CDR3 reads CASTEEGNTEAFF. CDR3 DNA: TGTGCCAGCACCGAGGAGGGGAACACTGAAGCTTTCTTT.

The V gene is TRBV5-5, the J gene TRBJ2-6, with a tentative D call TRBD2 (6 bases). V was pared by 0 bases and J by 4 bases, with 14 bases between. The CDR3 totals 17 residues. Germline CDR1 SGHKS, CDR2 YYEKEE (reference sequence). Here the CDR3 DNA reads TGTGCCAGCAGCTTGGTCGCGGGGTCTCTGGGGGCCAACGTCCTGACTTTC. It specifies CASSLVAGSLGANVLTF. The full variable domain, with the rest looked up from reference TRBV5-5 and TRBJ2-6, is DAGVTQSPTHLIKTRGQQVTLRCSPISGHKSVSWYQQVLGQGPQFIFQYYEKEERGRGNFPDRFSARQFPNYSSELNVNALLLGDSALYLCASSLVAGSLGANVLTFGAGSRLTVL.

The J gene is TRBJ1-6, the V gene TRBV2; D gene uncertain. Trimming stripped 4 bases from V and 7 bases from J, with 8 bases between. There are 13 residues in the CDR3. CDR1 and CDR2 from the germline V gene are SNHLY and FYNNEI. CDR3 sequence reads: CASSAQPNSPLHF. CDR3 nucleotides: TGTGCCAGCAGTGCCCAACCGAATTCACCCCTCCACTTT.

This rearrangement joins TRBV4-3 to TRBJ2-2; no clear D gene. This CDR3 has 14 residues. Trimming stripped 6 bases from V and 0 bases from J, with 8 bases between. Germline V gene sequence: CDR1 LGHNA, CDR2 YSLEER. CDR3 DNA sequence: TGCGCCAGCAGTACGATAACGAACACCGGGGAGCTGTTTTTT. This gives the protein CASSTITNTGELFF.

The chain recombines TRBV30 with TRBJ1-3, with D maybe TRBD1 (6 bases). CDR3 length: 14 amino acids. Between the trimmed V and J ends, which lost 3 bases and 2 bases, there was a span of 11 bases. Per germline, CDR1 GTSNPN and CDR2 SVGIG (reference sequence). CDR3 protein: CAWSPSGAGNTIYF. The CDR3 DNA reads TGTGCCTGGAGCCCTTCAGGGGCTGGAAACACCATATATTTT.

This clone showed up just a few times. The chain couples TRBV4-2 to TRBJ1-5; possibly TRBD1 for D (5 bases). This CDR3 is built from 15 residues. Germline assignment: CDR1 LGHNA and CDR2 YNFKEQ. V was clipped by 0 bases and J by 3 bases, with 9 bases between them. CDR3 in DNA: TGTGCCAGCAGCCAAGATACAGGCCCCAATCAGCCCCAGCATTTT. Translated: CASSQDTGPNQPQHF.

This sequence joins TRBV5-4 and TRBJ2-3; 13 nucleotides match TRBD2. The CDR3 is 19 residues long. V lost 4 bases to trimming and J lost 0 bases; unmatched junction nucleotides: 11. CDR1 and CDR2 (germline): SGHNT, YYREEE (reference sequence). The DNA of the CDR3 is TGTGCCAGCAGCCGCGGGGGACTAGCGGGGCCCACTAGCACAGATACGCAGTATTTT. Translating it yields CASSRGGLAGPTSTDTQYF.

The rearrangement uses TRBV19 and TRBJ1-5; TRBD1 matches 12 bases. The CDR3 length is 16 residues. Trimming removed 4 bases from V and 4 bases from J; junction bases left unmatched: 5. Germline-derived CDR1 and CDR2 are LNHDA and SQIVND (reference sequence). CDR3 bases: TGTGCCAGTAGTACCCGGGACAGGGGGCGTAATCAGCCCCAGCATTTT. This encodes CASSTRDRGRNQPQHF.

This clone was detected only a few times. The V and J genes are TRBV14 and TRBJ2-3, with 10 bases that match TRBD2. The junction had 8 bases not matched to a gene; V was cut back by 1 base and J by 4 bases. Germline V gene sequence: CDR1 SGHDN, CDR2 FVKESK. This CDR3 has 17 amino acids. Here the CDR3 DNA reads TGTGCCAGCAGCCAAGGCAGCGGGGGGGCCTACGCAGATACGCAGTATTTT. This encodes CASSQGSGGAYADTQYF.

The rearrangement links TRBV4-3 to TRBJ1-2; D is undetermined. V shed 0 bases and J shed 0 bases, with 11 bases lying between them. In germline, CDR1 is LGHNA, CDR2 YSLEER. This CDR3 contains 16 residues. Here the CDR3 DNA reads TGCGCCAGCAGCCAAGATATAGGCAGATCTAACTATGGCTACACCTTC. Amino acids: CASSQDIGRSNYGYTF.